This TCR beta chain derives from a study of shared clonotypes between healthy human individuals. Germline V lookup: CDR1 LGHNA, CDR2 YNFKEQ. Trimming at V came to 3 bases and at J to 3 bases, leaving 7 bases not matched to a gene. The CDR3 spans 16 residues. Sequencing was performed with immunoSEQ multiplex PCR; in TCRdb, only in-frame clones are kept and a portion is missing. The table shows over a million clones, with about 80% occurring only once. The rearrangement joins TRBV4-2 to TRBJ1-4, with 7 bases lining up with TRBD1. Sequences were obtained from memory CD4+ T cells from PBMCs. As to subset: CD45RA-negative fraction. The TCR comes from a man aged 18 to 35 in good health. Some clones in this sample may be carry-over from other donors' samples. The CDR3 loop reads CASSQRGPGPNEKLFF. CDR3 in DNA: TGTGCCAGCAGCCAGAGGGGGCCTGGGCCTAATGAAAAACTGTTTTTT.